This T cell receptor beta chain was obtained from a study of cytomegalovirus exposure and HLA in healthy donors. Study findings and constraints: Cytomegalovirus status, reportedly, was diagnosed with high specificity and sensitivity by the classifier.

Sequencing was performed with immunoSEQ multiplex PCR; in TCRdb, only in-frame clones are kept and a portion is missing. The sample holds 55,000 to 70,000 clones, 85% to 90% seen once. The donors were members of the 120-subject validation cohort (separate from the roughly 700-subject first cohort). Concerning this clone itself: Its specificity is unknown.

Specimen: PBMCs. This clonotype was obtained from a woman in her late teens or twenties in good health and CMV-seronegative.

In DNA form, the CDR3 reads TGTGCCAGTAGTTGGCAGGGGCTAAGCGGGGGGAGTAAGAATGAGCAGTTCTTC. Residues: CASSWQGLSGGSKNEQFF. The chain has TRBV19 and TRBJ2-1, with 9 nucleotides matching TRBD2. V lost 5 bases to trimming and J lost 7 bases; unmatched junction nucleotides: 18. There are 18 residues in the CDR3. Germline lookup yields CDR1 LNHDA and CDR2 SQIVND (reference sequence). Full variable domain (outside the CDR3, taken from reference TRBV19 and TRBJ2-1): DGGITQSPKYLFRKEGQNVTLSCEQNLNHDAMYWYRQDPGQGLRLIYYSQIVNDFQKGDIAEGYSVSREKKESFPLTVTSAQKNPTAFYLCASSWQGLSGGSKNEQFFGPGTRLTVL.